Listed below are T cell receptor beta chains from one sample, sequenced in a study of T cell responses to AZD1222 COVID-19 vaccine. Generated by immunoSEQ multiplex PCR, the TCRdb table keeps only in-frame clones and is missing some. This table has roughly 150,000 clones, over 90% appearing once. This sample comprised peripheral blood, obtained 28 days after the second AZD1222 dose. The receptors shown here come from an adult who received the AZD1222 COVID-19 vaccine. Both conserved end residues are part of each CDR3. D genes are given only for firm matches. Clone sizes are given selectively: once, few, many, or a class where the clone is expanded.

>TRBV27|.|.|TRBJ1-3
CASSLRASSSGNTIYF
TGTGCCAGCAGTTTACGGGCCTCGAGCTCTGGAAACACCATATATTTT
>TRBV5-5|few|.|TRBJ1-1
CASSGRGTRAEAFF
TGTGCCAGCAGTGGACGGGGGACGAGGGCTGAAGCTTTCTTT
>TRBV7-8|.|.|TRBJ2-1
CASSVIVQARGGEFF
TGTGCCAGCAGCGTTATTGTGCAGGCGCGGGGAGGAGAGTTCTTC
>TRBV27|.|.|TRBJ2-3
CASSRTLVTRPSTQYF
TGTGCCAGCAGCCGTACCCTAGTGACCCGCCCAAGTACGCAGTATTTT
>TRBV19|.|.|TRBJ1-4
CASNPQSGEKLFF
TGTGCCAGTAACCCCCAAAGTGGTGAAAAACTGTTTTTT
>TRBV24-1|.|.|TRBJ1-3
CATSVGTPAPNTIYF
TGTGCCACCAGTGTTGGGACCCCCGCCCCAAACACCATATATTTT
>TRBV24-1|.|.|TRBJ1-1
CATSDLPGGDGVTEAFF
TGTGCCACCAGTGATTTGCCCGGGGGCGACGGAGTCACTGAAGCTTTCTTT
>TRBV5-1|.|.|TRBJ1-4
CASSLGGGNEKLFF
TGCGCCAGCAGCTTGGGTGGGGGAAATGAAAAACTGTTTTTT
>TRBV18|.|.|TRBJ2-7
CASSPPLGGGTVSYEQYF
TGTGCCAGCTCACCACCGCTCGGTGGCGGGACAGTGTCCTACGAGCAGTACTTC
>TRBV29-1|once|TRBD1|TRBJ1-2
CSDVGTANYGYTF
TGCAGCGACGTGGGGACAGCTAACTATGGCTACACCTTC
>TRBV5-5|.|TRBD1|TRBJ2-5
CASSDWGGTEQETQYF
TGTGCCAGCAGCGACTGGGGTGGGACAGAGCAAGAGACCCAGTACTTC
>TRBV19|.|.|TRBJ1-5
CASSISKRHYSNQPQHF
TGTGCCAGTAGTATTTCAAAGAGACATTATAGCAATCAGCCCCAGCATTTT
>TRBV19|.|.|TRBJ2-7
CASSIIIGDEQYF
TGTGCCAGTAGTATCATCATCGGTGACGAGCAGTACTTC
>TRBV7-9|.|.|TRBJ1-4
CASSLGVGGPWEKLFF
TGTGCCAGCAGCCTCGGGGTAGGGGGTCCCTGGGAAAAACTGTTTTTT
>TRBV7-9|.|.|TRBJ1-2
CASSLQTLEPLNYGYTF
TGTGCCAGCAGCTTGCAAACGTTGGAGCCACTTAACTATGGCTACACCTTC
>TRBV3-1/TRBV3-2|.|.|TRBJ2-3
CASSQDGTRDTQYF
TGTGCCAGCAGCCAAGATGGGACGAGAGATACGCAGTATTTT
>TRBV19|.|.|TRBJ1-1
CATQDQRSTEAFF
TGTGCAACTCAGGACCAGAGGAGCACTGAAGCTTTCTTT
>TRBV30|.|.|TRBJ1-5
CAWSPRGNFIQPQHF
TGTGCCTGGTCCCCTCGGGGCAATTTCATTCAGCCCCAGCATTTT
>TRBV13|once|.|TRBJ2-1
CASRRAGDFYNEQFF
TGTGCCAGCAGACGAGCAGGGGATTTCTACAATGAGCAGTTCTTC
>TRBV2|.|.|TRBJ1-5
CASSEQGAVQPQHF
TGTGCCAGCAGTGAACAGGGTGCGGTGCAGCCCCAGCATTTT
>TRBV3-1/TRBV3-2|.|.|TRBJ2-7
CASSQSAVRFYEQYF
TGTGCCAGCAGCCAGTCAGCGGTAAGGTTCTACGAGCAGTACTTC
>TRBV6-5|.|.|TRBJ1-1
CASSYAAAAEAFF
TGTGCCAGCAGTTACGCAGCGGCAGCTGAAGCTTTCTTT
>TRBV30|.|TRBD1|TRBJ2-2
CATGFTGVNTGELFF
TGTGCCACAGGGTTTACAGGGGTGAACACCGGGGAGCTGTTTTTT
>TRBV7-8|.|.|TRBJ1-1
CASSLGQFMNTEAFF
TGTGCCAGCAGCTTAGGGCAGTTCATGAACACTGAAGCTTTCTTT
>TRBV3-1/TRBV3-2|few|TRBD1|TRBJ1-5
CASTESGTGQPQHF
TGTGCCAGCACCGAGTCAGGGACAGGTCAGCCCCAGCATTTT
>TRBV3-1/TRBV3-2|.|.|TRBJ2-7
CASSQSAYEQYF
TGTGCCAGCAGCCAATCCGCGTACGAGCAGTACTTC
>TRBV7-9|.|.|TRBJ2-4
CASSNSGPAGNIQYF
TGTGCCAGCAGCAACTCCGGGCCAGCAGGTAACATTCAGTACTTC
>TRBV7-9|.|.|TRBJ1-1
CASRAGPMGTEAFF
TGTGCCAGCAGGGCGGGACCGATGGGCACTGAAGCTTTCTTT
>TRBV9|few|.|TRBJ1-6
CASSVRSSYNSPLHF
TGTGCCAGCAGCGTGAGGAGCTCCTATAATTCACCCCTCCACTTT
>TRBV28|few|.|TRBJ1-5
CASSLLAFDKGPNSNQPQHF
TGTGCCAGCAGTTTACTAGCCTTTGATAAGGGCCCGAATAGCAATCAGCCCCAGCATTTT
>TRBV7-9|.|.|TRBJ2-1
CASTKSLGPQYNEQFF
TGTGCCAGCACCAAAAGTCTGGGACCACAGTACAATGAGCAGTTCTTC
>TRBV18|.|TRBD2|TRBJ2-5
CASSPQVSGAQETQYF
TGTGCCAGCTCACCGCAAGTCAGCGGGGCACAAGAGACCCAGTACTTC
>TRBV13|.|.|TRBJ1-2
CASSLGGGANYGYTF
TGTGCCAGCAGCTTAGGGGGGGGCGCGAACTATGGCTACACCTTC
>TRBV13|.|.|TRBJ1-2
CASALGGQDYTF
TGTGCCAGCGCTCTGGGCGGCCAGGACTACACCTTC
>TRBV5-8|.|TRBD1|TRBJ1-1
CASSSRDRGFEAFF
TGTGCCAGCAGCTCGAGGGACAGGGGGTTTGAAGCTTTCTTT
>TRBV27|few|.|TRBJ1-6
CASSLSTLSPLHF
TGTGCCAGCAGTTTATCGACCCTTTCACCCCTCCACTTT
>TRBV2|.|TRBD1|TRBJ1-2
CASTEWYAGGGYGYTF
TGTGCCAGCACCGAGTGGTACGCAGGGGGTGGCTATGGCTACACCTTC
>TRBV19|.|.|TRBJ1-5
CASAGLGLSNQPQHF
TGTGCCTCAGCTGGCCTAGGGCTTAGCAATCAGCCCCAGCATTTT
>TRBV7-8|.|.|TRBJ1-2
CASSLAVRMDYGYTF
TGTGCCAGCAGCTTAGCAGTCCGTATGGACTATGGCTACACCTTC
>TRBV9|once|.|TRBJ1-2
CASSDRAGYTF
TGTGCCAGCAGCGACAGGGCTGGCTACACCTTC
>TRBV19|once|.|TRBJ1-2
CASTRVGRMKVF
TGTGCCAGTACCCGCGTAGGGCGCATGAAGGTTTTC
>TRBV5-1|.|.|TRBJ1-1
CASSLGTVPLNTEAFF
TGCGCCAGCAGCCTAGGGACGGTCCCCTTGAACACTGAAGCTTTCTTT